This T cell receptor (beta chain) emerged from a study of beta chain features in type 1 diabetes. Study-wide context: Sorted cells from all samples, numbering some 99,000,000, were examined.

The CDR3 is 13 amino acids. V lost 0 bases to trimming and J lost 3 bases, with 8 bases between them. Germline assignment: CDR1 GTSNPN and CDR2 SVGIG (reference sequence). General study results and limits: PCR might show a preference for shorter templates, equally across patients and controls. A moderate, significant TCRB CDR3 shortening appeared in type 1 diabetes across four CD4+ subsets.

Notes on this clone: Its antigen is still unknown.

Expressed TCRB transcripts were sequenced after all isolated RNA was converted to cDNA. Repertoires were generated with immunoSEQ multiplex PCR, while TCRdb's copy carries only in-frame clones and drops some. The top ten clones hold 0.053% of a sample with 200,000 to 250,000 clones, 68% of them seen once. The sequence derives from a young man in good health. The chain couples TRBV30 to TRBJ1-1, with D unresolved. Sequenced sample: naive CD4+ T cells from blood. The chain's CDR3 is CAWSVGRDTEAFF. The DNA of the CDR3 is TGTGCCTGGAGTGTAGGGAGGGACACTGAAGCTTTCTTT.